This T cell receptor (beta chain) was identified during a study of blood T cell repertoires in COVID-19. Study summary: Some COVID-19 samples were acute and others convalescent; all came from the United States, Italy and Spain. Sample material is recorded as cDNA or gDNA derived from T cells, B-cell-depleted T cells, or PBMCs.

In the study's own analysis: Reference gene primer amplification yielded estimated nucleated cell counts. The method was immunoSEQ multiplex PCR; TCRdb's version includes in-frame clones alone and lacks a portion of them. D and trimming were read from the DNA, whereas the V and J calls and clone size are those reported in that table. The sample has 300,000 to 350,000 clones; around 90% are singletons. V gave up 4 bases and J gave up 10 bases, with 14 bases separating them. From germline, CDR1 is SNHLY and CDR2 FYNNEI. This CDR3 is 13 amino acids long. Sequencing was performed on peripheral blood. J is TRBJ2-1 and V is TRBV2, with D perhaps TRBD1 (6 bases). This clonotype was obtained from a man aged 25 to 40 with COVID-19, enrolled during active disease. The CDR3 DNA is TGTGCCAGCAGTGGGAACAGGGATAACGAGCAGTTCTTC. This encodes CASSGNRDNEQFF.